What follows describes a single T cell receptor (beta chain). Preparation of the TCRbeta library was carried out with unique molecular identifiers. TCRdb redid the calling of the PCR reads with MiXCR, one entry per CDR3 protein. This sample yields roughly 500,000 distinct CDR3 sequences, of which 18% are seen a single time; 3% to 3.5% belongs to the top ten. These data come from a study of T-cell reconstitution after alpha-beta-depleted transplantation in children. Germline CDR1 reads SGHTA; CDR2 reads FQGTGA. The CDR3 covers 15 residues. With V trimmed by 5 bases and J by 7 bases, 11 bases remained unmatched.

The receptor's source is a human donor who donated a stem cell graft to a child with acute lymphoblastic leukemia. The chain carries TRBV7-3 and TRBJ2-3, with TRBD1 matching 8 bases. Sequences were derived from PBMCs from the stem cell graft donor, sampled from the stem cell graft. In DNA, the CDR3 is TGTGCCAGCAGCCTAGGACAGGGTGGCGCGAATACGCAGTATTTT. It codes for CASSLGQGGANTQYF.